A selection of T cell receptor beta chains follows, all from one sample in a study of cytomegalovirus exposure and HLA in healthy donors. TCRdb keeps only in-frame clones here, not all; method: immunoSEQ multiplex PCR. The sample has roughly 230,000 clones, around 90% seen once; the top ten hold around 1.7%. The sample was PBMCs. Receptors were obtained from a girl aged 2 to 9 in good health and CMV-seronegative. CDR3s include the opening cysteine and the closing phenylalanine or tryptophan. The D gene is left open where the match is weak. Clone size is shown for a subset of rows, as once, few, many or a class of expanded clone.

D gene,V gene,clone size,CDR3 protein
TRBD1,TRBV19,NA,CASSMGQGYRGYTF
NA,TRBV2,NA,CASSEEGRGFAGANVLTF
NA,TRBV27,NA,CASTLQGNYNEQFF
NA,TRBV30,NA,CAYRWASVYGYTF
TRBD1,TRBV6-5,once,CASSYFGTGANQPQHF
TRBD1,TRBV5-6,NA,CASSGGTGGSYEQYF
NA,TRBV6-4,NA,CASSREGTDTQYF
NA,TRBV10-3,NA,CAISESGAGYSYEQYF
NA,TRBV9,NA,CASSVRGGDSNEKLFF
NA,TRBV5-5,NA,CASSLVDSQAGSTEAFF
TRBD2,TRBV9,NA,CASSVGGGAVDEQYF
NA,TRBV4-2,NA,CASSQDGTLPYNEQFF
NA,TRBV7-8,NA,CASSTLTGAPGNTIYF
NA,TRBV6-5,NA,CASGSWGPGELFF
NA,TRBV5-1,NA,CASSLEMSLFTDTQYF
TRBD2,TRBV11-2,NA,CASSLLTSGRANTGELFF
TRBD2,TRBV27,NA,CASTVFLGGRTYEQYF
TRBD2,TRBV25-1,NA,CATRTSGSISDTQYF
TRBD1,TRBV9,NA,CASSEGAESSYEQYF
TRBD2,TRBV12-5,NA,CATAGVSYNEQFF
NA,TRBV4-1,NA,CASSQDPGLQYF
NA,TRBV5-6,NA,CASSFPSSYNEQFF
NA,TRBV10-1,NA,CASRHKGLQIEATNEKLFF
NA,TRBV19,NA,CASSLPTGFMNTEAFF
TRBD1,TRBV7-9,NA,CASSNELRDRDSYEQYF
TRBD2,TRBV19,once,CASSNHGGGLVGDTQYF
NA,TRBV5-6,NA,CASSLGRGEAFF
TRBD1,TRBV29-1,few,CSVLTGRNTEAFF
NA,TRBV19,NA,CASSVGRREQFF
NA,TRBV30,NA,CAWSRRVGTDTQYF
NA,TRBV18,NA,CASSPEVEWPQHF
TRBD1,TRBV29-1,NA,CSVVLGQGSYEQYF
TRBD1,TRBV27,NA,CASSLGQDYEQYF
TRBD2,TRBV4-2,NA,CASSQVAAGGPGETQYF
NA,TRBV5-1,NA,CASCRETGGEQYF
TRBD2,TRBV30,NA,CAWRRGSNTGELFF
NA,TRBV28,few,CASSSQGLNYEQYF
NA,TRBV19,NA,CASSIEAGRGQPQHF
TRBD1,TRBV7-9,NA,CASSGGWTEAFF
TRBD1,TRBV6-5,few,CASSYRTGDDEQFF
NA,TRBV4-1,once,CASSQVGGTEAFF
TRBD1,TRBV28,NA,CASSNPGQGAEKLFF